This T cell receptor (beta chain) was sequenced during a study of blood T cell repertoires in COVID-19. Whole-study context: The cDNA or gDNA used as material had been derived from T cells, B-cell-depleted T cells, or PBMCs.

Allocation to cohorts depended on clinical history reported by the participants. V shed 1 base and J shed 4 bases, with 7 bases lying between them. This CDR3 contains 13 residues. Profiled with immunoSEQ multiplex PCR; TCRdb holds only in-frame clones, not every one. The data show about 230,000 clones, nearly 90% seen once. Note on this clone: Additional DNA sequences in this sample encode the identical CDR3.

The sample was PBMCs or T cells enriched from blood (not recorded which). This clonotype was obtained from a woman aged 25 to 45 with acute COVID-19. The chain couples TRBV12-3 or TRBV12-4 to TRBJ1-1, with D possibly being TRBD1 (5 bases). The CDR3 loop is CASSLGGGTEAFF. The CDR3 region has the DNA TGTGCCAGCAGTTTAGGGGGCGGCACTGAAGCTTTCTTT.